Listed below are T cell receptor beta chains from one sample, sequenced in a study of blood T cell repertoires in COVID-19. Assay used: immunoSEQ multiplex PCR; TCRdb lists only in-frame clones, some missing. The sample carries 25,000 to 35,000 clones, around 90% recorded once. The source material was peripheral blood. These receptors originate from a man aged 55 to 70 with active COVID-19. Both conserved end residues are part of each CDR3. The D gene is left open where the match is weak. Clone size, where shown, is once, few, many, or a class for clones that have expanded.

d_call: NA; j_call: TRBJ2-7; v_call: TRBV7-8; cdr3_length: 13; clone_size: NA; cdr3_aa: CASSLGRSDEQYF; cdr3_nt: TGTGCCAGCAGCTTAGGTAGGAGCGACGAGCAGTACTTC
d_call: TRBD1; j_call: TRBJ1-1; v_call: TRBV15; cdr3_length: 18; clone_size: once; cdr3_aa: CATSRGKLTGSSRPEAFF; cdr3_nt: TGTGCCACCAGCAGAGGGAAATTGACAGGGTCTTCAAGGCCTGAAGCTTTCTTT
d_call: TRBD1; j_call: TRBJ2-1; v_call: TRBV6-5; cdr3_length: 14; clone_size: NA; cdr3_aa: CASRRQGALDEQFF; cdr3_nt: TGTGCCAGCAGAAGACAGGGGGCTTTGGATGAGCAGTTCTTC
d_call: NA; j_call: TRBJ2-2; v_call: TRBV7-9; cdr3_length: 15; clone_size: NA; cdr3_aa: CASSRGAVKPGELFF; cdr3_nt: TGTGCCAGCAGCCGTGGGGCAGTCAAGCCCGGGGAGCTGTTTTTT
d_call: NA; j_call: TRBJ1-2; v_call: TRBV9; cdr3_length: 11; clone_size: NA; cdr3_aa: CASSQGYGYTF; cdr3_nt: TGTGCCAGCTCACAGGGTTACGGCTACACCTTC
d_call: TRBD1; j_call: TRBJ1-5; v_call: TRBV19; cdr3_length: 16; clone_size: NA; cdr3_aa: CASSVPGQGYNQPQHF; cdr3_nt: TGTGCCAGTAGTGTTCCGGGACAGGGCTATAATCAGCCCCAGCATTTT
d_call: TRBD1; j_call: TRBJ1-5; v_call: TRBV6-6; cdr3_length: 15; clone_size: NA; cdr3_aa: CASSYGDRQNQPQHF; cdr3_nt: TGTGCCAGCAGTTACGGGGACAGGCAGAATCAGCCCCAGCATTTT
d_call: NA; j_call: TRBJ2-7; v_call: TRBV11-2; cdr3_length: 14; clone_size: few; cdr3_aa: CASSLFADSYEQYF; cdr3_nt: TGTGCCAGCAGCTTATTTGCGGATTCCTACGAGCAGTACTTC
d_call: NA; j_call: TRBJ1-1; v_call: TRBV7-8; cdr3_length: 14; clone_size: NA; cdr3_aa: CASSLTGGRTEAFF; cdr3_nt: TGTGCCAGCAGCTTAACCGGGGGTAGGACTGAAGCTTTCTTT
d_call: NA; j_call: TRBJ2-2; v_call: TRBV4-1; cdr3_length: 18; clone_size: NA; cdr3_aa: CASSQVFRTAQNTGELFF; cdr3_nt: TGCGCCAGCAGCCAAGTTTTCAGGACAGCCCAGAACACCGGGGAGCTGTTTTTT
d_call: NA; j_call: TRBJ2-7; v_call: TRBV5-4; cdr3_length: 15; clone_size: NA; cdr3_aa: CASSLPVGGRHEQYF; cdr3_nt: TGTGCCAGCAGCTTGCCGGTGGGGGGGCGCCACGAGCAGTACTTC
d_call: NA; j_call: TRBJ1-5; v_call: TRBV29-1; cdr3_length: 13; clone_size: NA; cdr3_aa: CSVLLSAEQPQHF; cdr3_nt: TGCAGCGTTCTTTTGTCAGCGGAGCAGCCCCAGCATTTT
d_call: TRBD2; j_call: TRBJ2-1; v_call: TRBV9; cdr3_length: 16; clone_size: NA; cdr3_aa: CASSANSGGRYNEQFF; cdr3_nt: TGTGCCAGCAGCGCCAATAGCGGGGGGCGGTACAATGAGCAGTTCTTC
d_call: TRBD2; j_call: TRBJ2-1; v_call: TRBV6-2/TRBV6-3; cdr3_length: 21; clone_size: NA; cdr3_aa: CASSGTGTSGGLRLIYNEQFF; cdr3_nt: TGTGCCAGCAGTGGAACCGGGACTAGCGGGGGTCTCCGACTGATTTACAATGAGCAGTTCTTC
d_call: TRBD2; j_call: TRBJ2-3; v_call: TRBV6-4; cdr3_length: 15; clone_size: NA; cdr3_aa: CASSNGGGTTDTQYF; cdr3_nt: TGTGCCAGCAGTAACGGGGGGGGAACCACAGATACGCAGTATTTT
d_call: NA; j_call: TRBJ1-5; v_call: TRBV7-2; cdr3_length: 14; clone_size: NA; cdr3_aa: CASSLPHSNQPQHF; cdr3_nt: TGTGCCAGTAGCCTACCCCATAGCAATCAGCCCCAGCATTTT
d_call: TRBD2; j_call: TRBJ2-1; v_call: TRBV7-3; cdr3_length: 19; clone_size: NA; cdr3_aa: CASSKAGGSSAATYNEQFF; cdr3_nt: TGTGCCAGCAGCAAGGCGGGGGGGTCCTCTGCCGCTACCTACAATGAGCAGTTCTTC
d_call: NA; j_call: TRBJ2-2; v_call: TRBV30; cdr3_length: 13; clone_size: NA; cdr3_aa: CAWSRLSPGELFF; cdr3_nt: TGTGCCTGGAGTCGACTCAGCCCCGGGGAGCTGTTTTTT
d_call: TRBD2; j_call: TRBJ2-3; v_call: TRBV7-9; cdr3_length: 18; clone_size: NA; cdr3_aa: CASSSRLAGTGSTDTQYF; cdr3_nt: TGTGCCAGCAGCTCTAGACTAGCGGGTACTGGGAGCACAGATACGCAGTATTTT
d_call: NA; j_call: TRBJ1-2; v_call: TRBV4-2; cdr3_length: 14; clone_size: NA; cdr3_aa: CASSTGPTNYGYTF; cdr3_nt: TGTGCCAGCAGCACAGGGCCAACTAACTATGGCTACACCTTC
d_call: TRBD1; j_call: TRBJ2-7; v_call: TRBV19; cdr3_length: 15; clone_size: few; cdr3_aa: CASSPGQGLPYEQYF; cdr3_nt: TGTGCCAGTAGTCCGGGACAGGGGCTACCCTACGAGCAGTACTTC
d_call: NA; j_call: TRBJ1-4; v_call: TRBV6-5; cdr3_length: 13; clone_size: NA; cdr3_aa: CASSYSAAEKLFF; cdr3_nt: TGTGCCAGCAGTTACTCGGCGGCTGAAAAACTGTTTTTT
d_call: TRBD1; j_call: TRBJ1-1; v_call: TRBV30; cdr3_length: 17; clone_size: NA; cdr3_aa: CAWGPTGVLGKNTEAFF; cdr3_nt: TGTGCCTGGGGCCCAACAGGGGTTTTAGGGAAGAACACTGAAGCTTTCTTT
d_call: TRBD1; j_call: TRBJ2-7; v_call: TRBV10-1; cdr3_length: 14; clone_size: NA; cdr3_aa: CASSPGQAVSEQYF; cdr3_nt: TGCGCCAGCTCTCCGGGACAGGCGGTTAGTGAGCAGTACTTC
d_call: TRBD2; j_call: TRBJ2-7; v_call: TRBV5-1; cdr3_length: 13; clone_size: few; cdr3_aa: CASSSREGYEQYF; cdr3_nt: TGCGCCAGCAGCTCCCGGGAGGGCTACGAGCAGTACTTC
d_call: NA; j_call: TRBJ2-4; v_call: TRBV21-1; cdr3_length: 13; clone_size: NA; cdr3_aa: CASSKTQGNIQYF; cdr3_nt: TGTGCCAGCAGCAAAACGCAGGGAAACATTCAGTACTTC
d_call: NA; j_call: TRBJ1-2; v_call: TRBV7-9; cdr3_length: 14; clone_size: NA; cdr3_aa: CASSLDADSGGYTF; cdr3_nt: TGTGCCAGCAGCTTAGACGCAGACTCGGGTGGCTACACCTTC
d_call: TRBD1; j_call: TRBJ2-1; v_call: TRBV6-1; cdr3_length: 17; clone_size: NA; cdr3_aa: CASSENPRTGPYNEQFF; cdr3_nt: TGTGCCAGCAGCGAAAACCCCAGGACAGGGCCCTACAATGAGCAGTTCTTC
d_call: NA; j_call: TRBJ1-4; v_call: TRBV5-4; cdr3_length: 14; clone_size: NA; cdr3_aa: CASSLRRDGEKLFF; cdr3_nt: TGTGCCAGCAGCTTGCGGCGGGATGGTGAAAAACTGTTTTTT
d_call: NA; j_call: TRBJ1-1; v_call: TRBV7-6; cdr3_length: 15; clone_size: NA; cdr3_aa: CASSPVLLGDTEAFF; cdr3_nt: TGTGCCAGCAGCCCTGTTTTATTAGGGGACACTGAAGCTTTCTTT
d_call: TRBD1; j_call: TRBJ2-3; v_call: TRBV14; cdr3_length: 14; clone_size: NA; cdr3_aa: CASSQVRNRGLWYF; cdr3_nt: TGTGCCAGCAGCCAAGTCCGAAACAGGGGGCTTTGGTATTTT
d_call: TRBD1; j_call: TRBJ1-2; v_call: TRBV19; cdr3_length: 16; clone_size: NA; cdr3_aa: CASSILRGQANYGYTF; cdr3_nt: TGTGCCAGTAGTATCCTCAGGGGGCAGGCTAACTATGGCTACACCTTC
d_call: NA; j_call: TRBJ1-6; v_call: TRBV11-2; cdr3_length: 16; clone_size: NA; cdr3_aa: CASSLYRAIAGSPLHF; cdr3_nt: TGTGCCAGCAGCCTATACCGGGCCATTGCGGGTTCACCCCTCCACTTT
d_call: NA; j_call: TRBJ1-6; v_call: TRBV5-6; cdr3_length: 15; clone_size: NA; cdr3_aa: CASTPGGAGYSPLHF; cdr3_nt: TGTGCCAGCACCCCGGGGGGGGCAGGGTATTCACCCCTCCACTTT
d_call: NA; j_call: TRBJ1-1; v_call: TRBV11-2; cdr3_length: 15; clone_size: NA; cdr3_aa: CASSLTGGVETEAFF; cdr3_nt: TGTGCCAGCAGCTTAACGGGGGGCGTTGAGACTGAAGCTTTCTTT
d_call: NA; j_call: TRBJ1-1; v_call: TRBV14; cdr3_length: 14; clone_size: once; cdr3_aa: CASSAGIKNTEAFF; cdr3_nt: TGTGCCAGCAGCGCAGGGATCAAGAACACTGAAGCTTTCTTT
d_call: TRBD1; j_call: TRBJ2-1; v_call: TRBV7-9; cdr3_length: 16; clone_size: NA; cdr3_aa: CASSPGTGDRYNEQFF; cdr3_nt: TGTGCCAGCAGCCCCGGGACAGGGGATCGATACAATGAGCAGTTCTTC
d_call: NA; j_call: TRBJ1-5; v_call: TRBV19; cdr3_length: 16; clone_size: NA; cdr3_aa: CATKSRTDYSNQPQHF; cdr3_nt: TGTGCCACGAAGTCCCGGACAGATTATAGCAATCAGCCCCAGCATTTT
d_call: NA; j_call: TRBJ2-2; v_call: TRBV5-1; cdr3_length: 16; clone_size: NA; cdr3_aa: CASTGAGTRVTGELFF; cdr3_nt: TGCGCCAGCACCGGAGCCGGGACACGGGTAACCGGGGAGCTGTTTTTT
d_call: NA; j_call: TRBJ1-6; v_call: TRBV27; cdr3_length: 15; clone_size: few; cdr3_aa: CASSLKQIYNSPLHF; cdr3_nt: TGTGCCAGCAGTTTAAAACAGATCTATAATTCACCCCTCCACTTT
d_call: TRBD1; j_call: TRBJ2-4; v_call: TRBV11-3; cdr3_length: 16; clone_size: NA; cdr3_aa: CASSGRDRDGQNIQYF; cdr3_nt: TGTGCCAGCAGCGGCCGGGACAGGGACGGTCAAAACATTCAGTACTTC
d_call: TRBD1; j_call: TRBJ2-7; v_call: TRBV4-2; cdr3_length: 16; clone_size: NA; cdr3_aa: CASSRSGTGRAYEQYF; cdr3_nt: TGTGCCAGCAGCCGATCCGGGACAGGTAGGGCCTACGAGCAGTACTTC
d_call: NA; j_call: TRBJ2-1; v_call: TRBV29-1; cdr3_length: 13; clone_size: once; cdr3_aa: CSVAGLGYNEQFF; cdr3_nt: TGCAGCGTTGCTGGCCTAGGCTACAATGAGCAGTTCTTC
d_call: TRBD1; j_call: TRBJ2-1; v_call: TRBV19; cdr3_length: 14; clone_size: NA; cdr3_aa: CASKKIGGGQGSLF; cdr3_nt: TGTGCCAGTAAAAAAATAGGGGGTGGACAGGGATCGCTCTTC
d_call: NA; j_call: TRBJ1-6; v_call: TRBV6-1; cdr3_length: 14; clone_size: few; cdr3_aa: CASSDPGQNSPLHF; cdr3_nt: TGTGCCAGCAGTGACCCGGGACAAAATTCACCCCTCCACTTT